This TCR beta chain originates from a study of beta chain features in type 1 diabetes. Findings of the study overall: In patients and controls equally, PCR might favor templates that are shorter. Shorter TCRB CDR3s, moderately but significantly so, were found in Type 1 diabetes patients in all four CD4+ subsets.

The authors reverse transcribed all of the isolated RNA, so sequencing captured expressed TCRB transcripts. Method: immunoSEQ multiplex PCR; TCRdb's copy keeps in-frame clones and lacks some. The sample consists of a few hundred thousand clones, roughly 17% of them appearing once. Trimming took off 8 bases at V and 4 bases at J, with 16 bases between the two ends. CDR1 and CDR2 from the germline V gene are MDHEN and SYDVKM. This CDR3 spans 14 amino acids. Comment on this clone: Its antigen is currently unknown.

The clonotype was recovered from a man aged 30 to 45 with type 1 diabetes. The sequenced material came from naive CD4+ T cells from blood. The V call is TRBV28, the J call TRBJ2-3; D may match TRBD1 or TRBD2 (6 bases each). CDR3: CASAGLRGADTQYF. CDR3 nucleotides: TGTGCCAGCGCTGGACTGAGGGGGGCAGATACGCAGTATTTT.